These T cell receptor beta chains were read from a single sample in a study of blood T cell repertoires in COVID-19. Using immunoSEQ multiplex PCR, the repertoire was profiled, and TCRdb retains in-frame clones only, with some absent. The sample has some 370,000 clones, roughly 89% seen once; the top ten hold 6% to 7.5%. The sequenced sample was peripheral blood. These receptors were taken from a man younger than 35 with active or convalescent COVID-19. CDR3s include the opening cysteine and the closing phenylalanine or tryptophan. The D gene is left open where the match is weak. The size of a clone is reported for some rows only, either as once, few or many, or as a class for expanded clones.

CDR3aa | CDR3nt | v_gene | abundance | j_gene | d_gene
CASSYFQSGADELFF | TGTGCCAGCAGTTACTTCCAAAGCGGGGCTGACGAGCTGTTTTTT | TRBV6-2/TRBV6-3 | NA | TRBJ2-2 | TRBD2
CASSQGQGEVGYTF | TGTGCCAGCAGCCAGGGACAGGGGGAGGTGGGCTACACCTTC | TRBV3-1/TRBV3-2 | NA | TRBJ1-2 | TRBD1
CASRHTEGKGYNSPLHF | TGTGCCAGCAGGCATACAGAAGGAAAGGGGTATAATTCACCCCTCCACTTT | TRBV14 | NA | TRBJ1-6 | NA
CASSQAQGTRGEQFF | TGTGCCAGCAGCCAGGCGCAAGGGACCAGGGGGGAGCAGTTCTTC | TRBV14 | few | TRBJ2-1 | TRBD1
CASSQDSGLVGAKNIQYF | TGCGCCAGCAGCCAAGATTCTGGGCTTGTGGGAGCCAAAAACATTCAGTACTTC | TRBV4-3 | NA | TRBJ2-4 | NA
CASSLTTNTEAFF | TGTGCCAGCAGTTTAACTACAAACACTGAAGCTTTCTTT | TRBV28 | NA | TRBJ1-1 | NA
CASTIWEEGENIQYF | TGTGCCAGTACGATCTGGGAGGAAGGGGAAAACATTCAGTACTTC | TRBV19 | NA | TRBJ2-4 | NA
CASRPRGQVGTEAFF | TGTGCCAGCAGACCAAGGGGACAGGTCGGCACTGAAGCTTTCTTT | TRBV6-5 | NA | TRBJ1-1 | TRBD1
CASSLFGTENTGELFF | TGTGCCAGCAGCTTATTTGGGACTGAGAACACCGGGGAGCTGTTTTTT | TRBV7-2 | once | TRBJ2-2 | NA
CASSQAGRGVF | TGTGCCAGCAGCCAAGCGGGGCGCGGGGTCTTC | TRBV3-1/TRBV3-2 | NA | TRBJ2-1 | NA